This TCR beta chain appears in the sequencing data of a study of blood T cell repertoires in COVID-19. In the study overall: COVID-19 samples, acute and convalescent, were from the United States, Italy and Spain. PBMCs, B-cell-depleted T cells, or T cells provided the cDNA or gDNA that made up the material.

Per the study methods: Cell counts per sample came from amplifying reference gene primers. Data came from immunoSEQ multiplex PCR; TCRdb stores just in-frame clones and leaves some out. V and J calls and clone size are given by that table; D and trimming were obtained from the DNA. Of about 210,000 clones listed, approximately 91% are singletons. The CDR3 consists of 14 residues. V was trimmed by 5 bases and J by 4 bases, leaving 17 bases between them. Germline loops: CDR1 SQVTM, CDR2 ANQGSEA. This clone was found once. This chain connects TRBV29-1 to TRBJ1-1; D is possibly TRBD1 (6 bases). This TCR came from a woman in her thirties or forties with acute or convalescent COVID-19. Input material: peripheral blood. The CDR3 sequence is CSVFRQAGGTEAFF. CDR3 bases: TGCAGCGTTTTTAGACAGGCGGGGGGCACTGAAGCTTTCTTT.